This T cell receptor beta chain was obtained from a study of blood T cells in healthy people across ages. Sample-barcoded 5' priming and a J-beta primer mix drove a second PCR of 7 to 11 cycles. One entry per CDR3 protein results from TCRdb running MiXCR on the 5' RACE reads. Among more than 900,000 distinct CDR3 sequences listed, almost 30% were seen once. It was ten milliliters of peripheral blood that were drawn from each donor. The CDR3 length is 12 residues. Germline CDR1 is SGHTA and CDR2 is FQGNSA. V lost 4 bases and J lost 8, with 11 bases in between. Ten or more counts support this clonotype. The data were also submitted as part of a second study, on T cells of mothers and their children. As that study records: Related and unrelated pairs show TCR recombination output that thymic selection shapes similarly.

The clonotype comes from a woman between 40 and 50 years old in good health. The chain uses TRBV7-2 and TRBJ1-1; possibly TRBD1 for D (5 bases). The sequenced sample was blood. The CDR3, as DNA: TGTGCCAGCAGCTCCACAGGACTCGAAGCTTTCTTT. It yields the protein CASSSTGLEAFF.